The clone carrying this T cell receptor beta chain appeared a few times. Its antigen is currently unknown. The sample belongs to a study of a mutant IDH1 vaccine in newly diagnosed glioma. About the research overall: Vaccination followed radiotherapy alone by 4-6 weeks, or accompanied temozolomide cycles. Treated patients showed a male proportion of about 60%, a female proportion of 37.5%, and a mean age of approximately 40 years. Receipt of radiotherapy, temozolomide, or both preceded the study, and most received both.

Clones were sequenced by immunoSEQ multiplex PCR, and TCRdb holds only the in-frame ones, with some missing. Seen here are about 54,000 clones, 80% to 85% observed once, and the top ten hold over 4%. Time point noted: week 35, safety follow-up. Vaccinated patients received 300 ug of mutant IDH1 20-mer peptide per dose, with topical imiquimod. Study observations and caveats: Whatever changes occurred in top peripheral T cell clonotypes seemed unrelated to pseudoprogression.

The sequenced sample was PBMCs, obtained from a glioma patient whose treatment included an IDH1 peptide vaccine. The sequence came from a woman younger than 35 with glioma.

In DNA, the CDR3 is TGTGCCAGCAGCGCCGAACGGACGCGGAACACTGAAGCTTTCTTT. This translates into CASSAERTRNTEAFF. J is TRBJ1-1 and V is TRBV7-3; D gene uncertain. Germline V CDR1 and CDR2: SGHTA, FQGTGA. The CDR3 is 15 amino acids. Trimming shortened V by 5 bases and J by 1 base, and 14 bases separated the two germline ends.